Each of the 15 T cell receptor beta chains below was sequenced from the same sample in a study of CD8 T cells in ankylosing spondylitis. Whole-study results and caveats: A motif of fewer than ten highly homologous TCR beta variants was seen as apparently characteristic of ankylosing spondylitis blood.

Antigens for these TCRs are unknown. Via MiXCR, TCRdb re-called the 5' RACE reads, giving one row per CDR3 protein. Among about 450,000 distinct CDR3 sequences listed, about 24% were seen once. Sequencing was done on a sample of blood, either unsorted or a sorted T cell fraction (not recorded which). Every receptor here comes from a male donor with ankylosing spondylitis.

This clonotype has more than one count but fewer than ten. The J gene is TRBJ2-3, the V gene TRBV12-3 or TRBV12-4, with 8 nucleotides matching TRBD1. V lost 3 bases and J lost 3; bases outside the gene matches: 2. This CDR3 spans 14 amino acids. The CDR3 here is CASSFRGRTDTQYF. DNA for the CDR3: TGTGCCAGCAGTTTCAGGGGGCGAACAGATACGCAGTATTTT.

The J gene is TRBJ1-1, the V gene TRBV3-1, with D unresolved. CDR3 length: 14 residues. Trimming removed 0 bases from V and 2 bases from J, with 7 bases in between. Looked up from germline, CDR1 is LGHDT and CDR2 is YNNKEL (reference sequence). CDR3 bases: TGTGCCAGCAGCCAAGAGGCGAGAAACACTGAAGCTTTCTTT. It codes for CASSQEARNTEAFF. Full variable domain (outside the CDR3, taken from reference TRBV3-1 and TRBJ1-1): DTAVSQTPKYLVTQMGNDKSIKCEQNLGHDTMYWYKQDSKKFLKIMFSYNNKELIINETVPNRFSPKSPDKAHLNLHINSLELGDSAVYFCASSQEARNTEAFFGQGTRLTVV.

This clonotype was counted only a few times. The chain links TRBV6-2 or TRBV6-3 to TRBJ2-1, with D unclear. CDR1 MNHEY and CDR2 SVGEGT come from the germline V gene. With 6 bases removed from V and 14 bases from J, the gap between germline ends came to 17 bases. This CDR3 has 12 residues. CDR3 sequence: CASRIGYAREFF. The CDR3 coding sequence is TGTGCCAGCAGAATAGGGTACGCCCGGGAGTTCTTC.

V gene TRBV15 combines with J gene TRBJ1-3; 9 bases map to TRBD1. Germline-derived CDR1 and CDR2 are LNHNV and YYDKDF (reference sequence). This CDR3 is 15 amino acids long. V trimming: 5 bases; J trimming: 6 bases; junction bases outside the gene matches: 8. CDR3: CATSPGQGWLNTIYF. The CDR3 coding sequence is TGTGCCACCAGCCCGGGACAGGGTTGGCTAAACACCATATATTTT. Together with reference TRBV15 and TRBJ1-3, the CDR3 gives the full variable domain: DAMVIQNPRYQVTQFGKPVTLSCSQTLNHNVMYWYQQKSSQAPKLLFHYYDKDFNNEADTPDNFQSRRPNTSFCFLDIRSPGLGDTAMYLCATSPGQGWLNTIYFGEGSWLTVV.

This clonotype has a handful of counts. The chain links TRBV3-1 to TRBJ1-4; D remains ambiguous. The CDR3 length is 14 residues. Between the trimmed V and J ends, which lost 7 bases and 6 bases, there was a span of 15 bases. The germline V gene encodes CDR1 LGHDT and CDR2 YNNKEL (reference sequence). The CDR3 loop reads CASTPRSNDEKLFF. The CDR3 DNA reads as TGTGCCAGCACCCCCCGGTCCAATGATGAAAAACTGTTTTTT. Based on the CDR3 plus reference TRBV3-1 and TRBJ1-4, the full variable domain is DTAVSQTPKYLVTQMGNDKSIKCEQNLGHDTMYWYKQDSKKFLKIMFSYNNKELIINETVPNRFSPKSPDKAHLNLHINSLELGDSAVYFCASTPRSNDEKLFFGSGTQLSVL.

This sequence joins TRBV4-1 and TRBJ1-5; 9 bases match TRBD1. The CDR3 is 15 amino acids. V lost 8 bases to trimming and J lost 1 base; unmatched junction nucleotides: 6. Germline V gives CDR1 MGHRA, CDR2 YSYEKL. The CDR3, as DNA: TGCGCCAGCGGTCCTGGACAGGGGAGCAATCAGCCCCAGCATTTT. This sequence encodes CASGPGQGSNQPQHF.

The V gene is TRBV21-1, the J gene TRBJ1-5; TRBD1, the table's D call, lacks a check against the DNA. TRBV21-1 is described as a pseudogene. The CDR3 runs 16 residues. In DNA, the CDR3 is TGTGCCAGCATCCCAAAGGGGGTTGGGAGCAATCAGCCCCAGCATTTT. It specifies CASIPKGVGSNQPQHF.

This clonotype was observed a handful of times. J is TRBJ1-2 and V is TRBV5-6; D ambiguous. CDR3 length: 13 residues. V dropped 0 bases and J dropped 4 bases, with 7 bases sitting between them. Germline V gene data show CDR1 as SGHDT and CDR2 as YYEEEE. The chain's CDR3 is CASSLVKGYGYTF. In DNA form, the CDR3 reads TGTGCCAGCAGCTTGGTTAAGGGCTATGGCTACACCTTC. Supplemented by reference TRBV5-6 and TRBJ1-2, the full variable domain reads DAGVTQSPTHLIKTRGQQVTLRCSPKSGHDTVSWYQQALGQGPQFIFQYYEEEERQRGNFPDRFSGHQFPNYSSELNVNALLLGDSALYLCASSLVKGYGYTFGSGTRLTVV.

V usage is TRBV20-1 and J usage is TRBJ2-5; D is perhaps TRBD1 or TRBD2 (5 bases each). The CDR3 has 13 amino acids. Germline V gives CDR1 DFQATT, CDR2 SNEGSKA (reference sequence). The germline V and J ends were trimmed by 6 bases and 5 bases, with 16 bases remaining between them. The CDR3 DNA follows: TGCAGTGCCGCCTTCGGGGCGGCGGAGACCCAGTACTTC. Its protein product is CSAAFGAAETQYF.

This clonotype occurred many times. The chain is built from TRBV7-9 and TRBJ1-1, with D perhaps matching TRBD1 (5 bases). Germline loops: CDR1 SEHNR, CDR2 FQNEAQ (reference sequence). V was clipped by 5 bases and J by 3 bases, with 16 bases between them. The CDR3 has 15 residues. In nucleotides, the CDR3 is TGTGCCAGCAGCCAAGGGGACGGATTGTACACTGAAGCTTTCTTT. Translating it yields CASSQGDGLYTEAFF.

The J gene is TRBJ2-1, the V gene TRBV24-1; 12 bases align to TRBD2. Trimming took 1 base from V and 3 from J; bases not matched to a gene: 12. In germline, CDR1 is KGHDR, CDR2 SFDVKD. The CDR3 runs 20 residues. The CDR3 sequence: CATSDLGASGGGGIYNEQFF. Written as DNA, the CDR3 is TGTGCCACCAGTGATTTAGGGGCTAGCGGGGGGGGAGGGATCTACAATGAGCAGTTCTTC.

This chain links TRBV9 with TRBJ2-7; 7 bases are a match to TRBD2. This CDR3 is built from 18 residues. Germline V gene sequence: CDR1 SGDLS, CDR2 YYNGEE. The J segment lost 3 bases and the V segment lost 0 bases, leaving 15 bases of the junction unmatched. The CDR3 protein is CASSVAPSGNGYYYEQYF. In DNA, the CDR3 is TGTGCCAGCAGCGTAGCACCTAGCGGAAACGGGTATTACTACGAGCAGTACTTC.

This clonotype was seen repeatedly, ten times or more. V and J are TRBV20-1 and TRBJ1-1, with 9 bases matching TRBD1. With 4 bases clipped from V and 4 bases from J, the junction kept 7 bases outside the gene matches. This CDR3 comprises 14 residues. Germline V CDR1 and CDR2: DFQATT, SNEGSKA (reference sequence). The CDR3 DNA reads TGCAGTGCTACCCCGGGACAGGGAGGCACTGAAGCTTTCTTT. Residues: CSATPGQGGTEAFF.

This clonotype showed up just a few times. The rearrangement joins TRBV24-1 to TRBJ2-3; D is perhaps TRBD1 (5 bases). CDR1 KGHDR and CDR2 SFDVKD come from the germline V gene. The CDR3 runs to 16 residues. V lost 2 bases and J lost 7, with 18 bases in between. The CDR3: CATSDSLVLGRHTQYF. Here the CDR3 DNA reads TGTGCCACCAGTGATTCTCTGGTTTTGGGGCGCCATACGCAGTATTTT.

A few counts support this clonotype. The chain combines TRBV11-2 with TRBJ2-3; no definite D call. Germline CDR1 SGHAT, CDR2 FQNNGV. Trimming shortened V by 3 bases and J by 5 bases, and 9 bases separated the two germline ends. The CDR3 is 13 amino acids. CDR3 residues: CASSFGFRDTQYF. DNA for the CDR3: TGTGCCAGCAGCTTCGGGTTTAGAGATACGCAGTATTTT.